The clone carrying this T cell receptor beta chain occurred a few times. The sample comes from a study of blood T cell repertoires in COVID-19. Patients at the Seattle site were enrolled during active infection and followed longitudinally. Data came from immunoSEQ multiplex PCR; TCRdb stores just in-frame clones and leaves some out. The repertoire holds a few hundred thousand clones, with about 90% as singletons. CDR3 length: 13 amino acids. Germline V gives CDR1 MNHEY, CDR2 SMNVEV (reference sequence). V was pared by 2 bases and J by 4 bases, with 5 bases between. The genes are TRBV27 and TRBJ1-4, with D perhaps matching TRBD1 (5 bases). The sequencing sample was made of peripheral blood. This receptor was taken from a woman aged 30 to 39 with COVID-19, enrolled during active disease. CDR3 residues: CASSLQGNEKLFF. The CDR3 bases are TGTGCCAGCAGTTTACAGGGTAATGAAAAACTGTTTTTT.